Listed here are 8 T cell receptor beta chains from one sample, sequenced in a study of cytomegalovirus exposure and HLA in healthy donors (dated by TCRdb to the late 2010s). The library was produced with the immunoSEQ multiplex PCR assay. The multiplex PCR relied on a mix of 60 forward primers for TCR Vbeta segments and 13 reverse primers for TCR Jbeta segments. TCRdb re-hosts the immuneACCESS table, in-frame sequences only. Its copies lack some clones; in the studies checked, an unresolved V gene accounts for under half of them, and the cause for the rest is not known. The sample table contains 200,000 to 250,000 clones; only one count was recorded for around 75% of them. Together, the top ten hold 1.5% to 2% of the sample. The sequenced sample was PBMCs. The receptors shown here come from a woman aged 30 to 39 in good health and CMV-seronegative.

This sequence joins TRBV5-4 and TRBJ1-1, with 7 bases lining up with TRBD1. V lost 7 bases, J lost 4 bases, and 1 base stayed unmatched. The CDR3 spans 11 residues. Germline values: CDR1 SGHNT, CDR2 YYREEE (reference sequence). The CDR3 loop is CASRQGTEAFF. For the CDR3, the DNA is TGTGCCAGCCGACAGGGCACTGAAGCTTTCTTT.

The chain combines TRBV19 with TRBJ2-5, with TRBD2 matching 7 bases. The trim removed 5 bases at V and 2 bases at J, leaving 5 bases unmatched. Looked up from germline, CDR1 is LNHDA and CDR2 is SQIVND (reference sequence). The CDR3 consists of 14 residues. CDR3 sequence: CASSGRGGQETQYF. The DNA for the CDR3 is TGTGCCAGTAGTGGGCGGGGAGGGCAAGAGACCCAGTACTTC.

Here the CDR3 DNA reads TGTGCCAGCAGCTTCGGGACTCTCACAGATACGCAGTATTTT. Protein sequence: CASSFGTLTDTQYF. The chain recombines TRBV7-9 with TRBJ2-3; D may be TRBD2 (6 bases). From germline, CDR1 is SEHNR and CDR2 FQNEAQ (reference sequence). The germline V and J ends were trimmed by 3 bases and 2 bases, with 9 bases remaining between them. The CDR3 is 14 amino acids.

The CDR3 reads CASTPPGGTGELFF. The CDR3 coding sequence is TGTGCCAGCACCCCCCCAGGGGGCACCGGGGAGCTGTTTTTT. The chain recombines TRBV7-3 with TRBJ2-2; 7 positions agree with TRBD1. V lost 7 bases, J lost 4 bases, and 6 bases stayed unmatched. The CDR3 spans 14 residues. Germline assignment: CDR1 SGHTA and CDR2 FQGTGA.

The rearrangement uses TRBV11-2 and TRBJ1-1; no firm D call. CDR3 size: 11 residues. Between the trimmed V and J ends, which lost 5 bases and 8 bases, there was a span of 9 bases. Germline-derived CDR1 and CDR2 are SGHAT and FQNNGV. This CDR3 reads CASSIEEEAFF. CDR3 sequence (DNA): TGTGCCAGCAGCATCGAGGAGGAAGCTTTCTTT.

This clone was seen a handful of times. The V gene is TRBV18, the J gene TRBJ2-1, with 7 positions matching TRBD1. Germline CDR1 and CDR2: KGHSH and LQKENI. Unmatched junction bases numbered 5, after V lost 1 base and J lost 8 bases. The CDR3 is 14 amino acids. CDR3: CASSPQGAEDEQFF. CDR3 coding DNA: TGTGCCAGCTCACCACAGGGGGCGGAGGATGAGCAGTTCTTC.

The V gene is TRBV15, the J gene TRBJ2-1, with TRBD2 matching over 11 bases. The CDR3 has 19 residues. The V and J ends lost 4 bases and 1 base, in that order; junction bases with no gene match: 12. Germline assignment: CDR1 LNHNV and CDR2 YYDKDF (reference sequence). The CDR3 sequence is CATSNGLAGVDKSYNEQFF. The DNA for the CDR3 is TGTGCCACCAGCAACGGACTAGCGGGTGTCGATAAATCCTACAATGAGCAGTTCTTC.

V and J are TRBV6-5 and TRBJ2-7, with 8 nucleotides matching TRBD2. This CDR3 is built from 13 residues. The germline V gene has CDR1 MNHEY and CDR2 SVGAGI. The ends lost 6 bases at V and 3 bases at J; junction bases unmatched: 4. The CDR3 region is CASRTGGSYEQYF. CDR3 nucleotides: TGTGCCAGCAGGACGGGAGGGAGCTACGAGCAGTACTTC.